This is a list of T cell receptor beta chains from one sample in a study of T cell changes during pregnancy in multiple sclerosis. Data came from immunoSEQ multiplex PCR; TCRdb stores just in-frame clones and leaves some out. The data show 55,000 to 70,000 clones, roughly 89% seen once. Sequenced here: peripheral blood, sampled in the third trimester of pregnancy. All receptors come from a female donor in good health, enrolled as a control in a pregnancy study. Each CDR3 is given with its conserved first and last residue. The D gene is left open where the match is weak. Expanded clones are given a class, and other clones once, few, many or no size at all.

>.|TRBJ2-5|TRBV14|.
CASSRGPSTTQYF
TGTGCCAGCAGCCGGGGGCCCTCGACGACCCAGTACTTC
>.|TRBJ2-7|TRBV10-3|TRBD1
CATRTGPTYEQYF
TGTGCCACCCGGACAGGGCCCACCTACGAGCAGTACTTC
>.|TRBJ2-7|TRBV18|TRBD1
CASSPRDRGQYF
TGTGCCAGCTCACCCCGGGACAGGGGGCAGTACTTC
>.|TRBJ1-2|TRBV10-3|.
CAISQRQENYGYTF
TGTGCCATCAGCCAGCGACAGGAGAACTATGGCTACACCTTC
>once|TRBJ2-7|TRBV4-3|TRBD1
CASSRGTGPTYEQYF
TGCGCCAGCAGCCGGGGGACAGGGCCTACCTACGAGCAGTACTTC
>.|TRBJ2-2|TRBV7-6|.
CASSQKPRQPNTGELFF
TGTGCCAGCAGCCAGAAACCTAGACAGCCGAACACCGGGGAGCTGTTTTTT
>.|TRBJ2-1|TRBV7-2|TRBD2
CASSRRTSEYNEQFF
TGTGCCAGCAGCCGCCGGACTAGCGAATACAATGAGCAGTTCTTC
>few|TRBJ1-1|TRBV5-4|TRBD1
CASSYGTGDMNTEAFF
TGTGCCAGCAGTTACGGGACAGGGGACATGAACACTGAAGCTTTCTTT
>.|TRBJ1-6|TRBV5-8|.
CASSLRGTLYNSPLHF
TGTGCCAGCAGCTTGAGGGGGACCCTCTATAATTCACCCCTCCACTTT
>.|TRBJ2-7|TRBV29-1|.
CSVEGTGSASYEQYF
TGCAGCGTTGAAGGGACGGGGTCAGCCTCCTACGAGCAGTACTTC
>.|TRBJ2-6|TRBV5-4|.
CASSLTGSLGANVLTF
TGTGCCAGCAGCTTGACCGGGAGCCTTGGGGCCAACGTCCTGACTTTC
>.|TRBJ2-7|TRBV27|.
CASSRVGYEQYF
TGTGCCAGCAGCAGGGTAGGATACGAGCAGTACTTC
>.|TRBJ1-5|TRBV30|TRBD1
CAWSGAGGKIYSNQPQHF
TGTGCCTGGAGTGGAGCAGGGGGGAAGATCTATAGCAATCAGCCCCAGCATTTT
>.|TRBJ1-6|TRBV13|TRBD1
CATTRGTGNSPLHF
TGTGCCACAACCCGCGGGACAGGTAATTCACCCCTCCACTTT
>.|TRBJ1-3|TRBV7-6|TRBD1
CASSLGATGARNTIYF
TGTGCCAGCAGCTTGGGGGCGACAGGGGCCAGAAACACCATATATTTT
>.|TRBJ2-1|TRBV9|TRBD2
CASSVASGGPQTHNEQFF
TGTGCCAGCAGCGTAGCCAGCGGGGGGCCCCAAACACACAATGAGCAGTTCTTC
>few|TRBJ1-1|TRBV27|.
CASSLSGGFEAFF
TGTGCCAGCAGTTTATCAGGGGGATTTGAAGCTTTCTTT
>.|TRBJ1-6|TRBV15|.
CASRQDSYSPLHF
TGTGCCAGCCGACAGGACTCCTATTCACCCCTCCACTTT
>few|TRBJ1-4|TRBV11-2|.
CASRYTRNEKLFF
TGTGCCAGCAGATACACCAGGAATGAAAAACTGTTTTTT
>.|TRBJ2-3|TRBV7-3|TRBD2
CASSLSRLAGPGTDTQYF
TGTGCCAGCAGCCTTTCCCGACTAGCCGGGCCTGGCACAGATACGCAGTATTTT
>.|TRBJ1-1|TRBV15|.
CATSLNTEAFF
TGTGCCACCAGCCTAAACACTGAAGCTTTCTTT
>.|TRBJ2-3|TRBV7-3|TRBD2
CASSLLGGSTDTQYF
TGTGCCAGCAGCTTGTTGGGGGGGAGCACAGATACGCAGTATTTT
>.|TRBJ2-7|TRBV28|TRBD1
CASRTGNSYEQYF
TGTGCCAGCAGGACAGGGAATTCCTACGAGCAGTACTTC
>.|TRBJ1-1|TRBV6-1|.
CASRKQVNTEAFF
TGTGCCAGCAGAAAACAAGTGAACACTGAAGCTTTCTTT